The 12 T cell receptor beta chains below come from one sample, sequenced in a study of blood T cell repertoires in COVID-19. Libraries were prepared by immunoSEQ multiplex PCR; TCRdb keeps only in-frame clonotypes and omits some of them. The sample shows some 330,000 clones, less than 90% of them seen only once. Material: PBMCs or T cells enriched from blood (not recorded which). The source of these receptors is a woman in her fifties or sixties who had recovered from COVID-19.

V and J are TRBV25-1 and TRBJ1-1; D not certain. V lost 3 bases and J lost 0, with 8 bases in between. The CDR3 is 14 amino acids. Germline assignment: CDR1 MGHDK and CDR2 SYGVNS. The CDR3 nucleotides are TGTGCCAGCAGTGAGAAGGGAGTGAACACTGAAGCTTTCTTT. Amino acid sequence: CASSEKGVNTEAFF.

A few counts support this clone. The V gene is TRBV4-3, the J gene TRBJ1-1; D unclear. The germline V gene encodes CDR1 LGHNA and CDR2 YSLEER. The V end was cut by 1 base, the J end by 1 base, with 7 bases between. This CDR3 has 14 residues. The CDR3 loop is CASSQVAGNTEAFF. CDR3 DNA: TGCGCCAGCAGCCAAGTCGCGGGGAACACTGAAGCTTTCTTT.

The chain has TRBV27 and TRBJ1-2, with 7 bases fitting TRBD1. V was pared by 0 bases and J by 4 bases, with 2 bases of the junction left unmatched. Germline CDR1 reads MNHEY; CDR2 reads SMNVEV (reference sequence). This CDR3 comprises 14 residues. The CDR3 DNA is TGTGCCAGCAGTTTATCCGGGACAGTCTATGGCTACACCTTC. This codes for CASSLSGTVYGYTF.

The chain carries TRBV7-2 and TRBJ2-1, with TRBD1 identical over 9 bases. Germline CDR1 reads SGHTA; CDR2 reads FQGNSA. V dropped 6 bases and J dropped 4; count of bases not matched to a gene: 7. The CDR3 is made up of 15 amino acids. CDR3 residues: CASRPTGGGYNEQFF. As DNA, the CDR3 is TGTGCCAGCAGACCCACAGGGGGCGGATACAATGAGCAGTTCTTC.

The chain employs TRBV20-1 and TRBJ2-3, with no clear D. CDR3 length equals 10 residues. V was clipped by 1 base and J by 6 bases, with 2 bases between them. Germline V gene lookup returns CDR1 DFQATT and CDR2 SNEGSKA (reference sequence). The CDR3 region has the DNA TGCAGTGCTAGAGCTGATACGCAGTATTTT. This sequence encodes CSARADTQYF.

The chain uses TRBV4-3 and TRBJ2-1; 8 nucleotides agree with TRBD1. The J segment lost 12 bases and the V segment lost 2 bases, leaving 6 bases of the junction unmatched. The CDR3 extends over 13 amino acids. Germline assignment: CDR1 LGHNA and CDR2 YSLEER. CDR3 loop: CASSQSDREVQFF. The CDR3 DNA is TGCGCCAGCAGCCAATCGGACAGGGAGGTGCAGTTCTTC.

V usage is TRBV7-8 and J usage is TRBJ1-1; 9 positions match TRBD1. Germline lookup yields CDR1 SGHVS and CDR2 FQNEAQ. The CDR3 contains 16 residues. V trimming: 3 bases; J trimming: 5 bases; junction bases outside the gene matches: 10. In DNA form, the CDR3 reads TGTGCCAGCAGCTTCGGGACAGGGATATTCGGGACTGAAGCTTTCTTT. Protein: CASSFGTGIFGTEAFF. Full variable domain (rest looked up from reference TRBV7-8 and TRBJ1-1): GAGVSQSPRYKVAKRGQDVALRCDPISGHVSLFWYQQALGQGPEFLTYFQNEAQLDKSGLPSDRFFAERPEGSVSTLKIQRTQQEDSAVYLCASSFGTGIFGTEAFFGQGTRLTVV.

The chain recombines TRBV7-9 with TRBJ1-2, with 10 bases that match TRBD1. The ends lost 3 bases at V and 7 bases at J; junction bases unmatched: 8. The CDR3 sequence is 15 residues long. Germline assignment: CDR1 SEHNR and CDR2 FQNEAQ (reference sequence). The CDR3 reads CASSFRQGASGGYTF. The DNA for the CDR3 is TGTGCCAGCAGCTTTCGACAGGGGGCTTCAGGTGGCTACACCTTC. The complete variable domain, with remaining parts taken from reference TRBV7-9 and TRBJ1-2, reads DTGVSQNPRHKITKRGQNVTFRCDPISEHNRLYWYRQTLGQGPEFLTYFQNEAQLEKSRLLSDRFSAERPKGSFSTLEIQRTEQGDSAMYLCASSFRQGASGGYTFGSGTRLTVV.

This sequence joins TRBV5-4 and TRBJ2-1, with 9 bases matching TRBD2. With V trimmed by 4 bases and J by 6 bases, 8 bases remained unmatched. CDR1 and CDR2 from the germline V gene are SGHNT and YYREEE (reference sequence). The CDR3 is 15 amino acids. The CDR3 spells CASSTSGGLFNEQFF. In DNA, the CDR3 is TGTGCCAGCAGCACCAGCGGGGGGCTCTTCAATGAGCAGTTCTTC.

V is TRBV28 and J is TRBJ1-6; 8 bases agree with TRBD1. V was pared by 3 bases and J by 10 bases, with 14 bases of the junction left unmatched. Germline loops: CDR1 MDHEN, CDR2 SYDVKM. This CDR3 has 17 amino acids. In nucleotides, the CDR3 is TGTGCCAGCAGTTTCTCCCAGGGGGCCAGCGGAGGGTCACCCCTCCACTTT. Residues: CASSFSQGASGGSPLHF.

CDR3 sequence (DNA): TGTGCCAGCAGCGTAGCTAGATCCACTGAAGCTTTCTTT. Translated: CASSVARSTEAFF. The chain employs TRBV9 and TRBJ1-1; no reliable D call. V was pared by 0 bases and J by 4 bases, with 7 bases between. This CDR3 has 13 residues. Germline values: CDR1 SGDLS, CDR2 YYNGEE.

V gene TRBV2 combines with J gene TRBJ1-1, with a tentative D call TRBD1 (5 bases). V lost 4 bases and J lost 0, with 15 bases in between. This CDR3 is 16 amino acids long. The V gene's germline CDR1 is SNHLY and CDR2 FYNNEI. DNA of the CDR3: TGTGCCAGCAGTGTGCCCGGGGGTACACTGAACACTGAAGCTTTCTTT. Protein: CASSVPGGTLNTEAFF.